This is a list of T cell receptor beta chains from one sample in a study of blood T cells in healthy people across ages. MiXCR, run by TCRdb on the 5' RACE reads, gives a single entry per CDR3 protein. Of roughly 500,000 distinct CDR3 sequences in the sample, approximately 25% were seen once. Specimen: blood. Receptors were obtained from a woman in her 70s in good health. The CDR3 runs from the conserved cysteine through the conserved F or W. D genes are given only for firm matches. The listing skips clone size in some rows; elsewhere it reads once, few, many or a size class.

J,size,V,D,CDR3,DNA
TRBJ2-5,few,TRBV12-5,-,CASGATRQETQYF,TGTGCTAGTGGGGCTACTAGGCAAGAGACCCAGTACTTC
TRBJ2-7,few,TRBV30,-,CAWIAVHEQYF,TGTGCCTGGATTGCCGTACACGAGCAGTACTTC
TRBJ2-5,few,TRBV6-6,TRBD2,CASSSTSGGVLETQYF,TGTGCCAGCAGTTCGACTAGCGGGGGGGTTCTGGAGACCCAGTACTTC
TRBJ1-3,-,TRBV6-1,-,CASSEPGNTIYF,TGTGCCAGCAGTGAACCTGGAAACACCATATATTTT
TRBJ2-5,-,TRBV4-2,-,CASSQVWGQAQETQYF,TGTGCCAGCAGCCAAGTATGGGGGCAAGCCCAAGAGACCCAGTACTTC
TRBJ2-2,few,TRBV15,TRBD1,CATSRAGQGASGELFF,TGTGCCACCAGCAGAGCGGGACAGGGGGCATCCGGGGAGCTGTTTTTT
TRBJ2-5,-,TRBV18,-,CASSLTPAGGGLEQETQYF,TGTGCCAGCTCACTAACTCCGGCCGGTGGGGGGCTGGAACAAGAGACCCAGTACTTC
TRBJ2-7,-,TRBV7-3,TRBD1,CASSLNDGTAQYF,TGTGCCAGCAGCTTAAATGATGGGACAGCGCAGTACTTC
TRBJ2-5,-,TRBV6-5,TRBD2,CASRLGTTQETQYF,TGTGCCAGCAGACTCGGGACTACACAAGAGACCCAGTACTTC
TRBJ2-2,-,TRBV4-3,-,CASSLGHRADTGELFF,TGCGCCAGCAGCCTCGGACACCGAGCGGACACCGGGGAGCTGTTTTTT
TRBJ1-4,-,TRBV5-1,TRBD1,CASSRKTGGTEKLFF,TGCGCCAGCAGCCGCAAGACAGGGGGGACTGAAAAACTGTTTTTT
TRBJ1-4,-,TRBV12-3/TRBV12-4,TRBD1,CASSLATGDATEKLFF,TGTGCCAGCAGTTTAGCTACAGGGGACGCGACTGAAAAACTGTTTTTT
TRBJ2-1,few,TRBV7-6,TRBD2,CASSFGSYSGGNEQFF,TGTGCCAGCAGCTTTGGGTCCTATAGCGGGGGGAATGAGCAGTTCTTC
TRBJ2-1,-,TRBV18,-,CASSPSSVYNEQFF,TGTGCCAGCTCACCGTCCTCTGTTTACAATGAGCAGTTCTTC
TRBJ1-3,-,TRBV12-3/TRBV12-4,-,CASSPPRHFSGNTIYF,TGTGCCAGCAGTCCCCCTCGACACTTCTCTGGAAACACCATATATTTT
TRBJ1-1,few,TRBV7-2,-,CASSALVLVNTEAFF,TGTGCCAGCAGCGCCCTTGTTCTGGTGAACACTGAAGCTTTCTTT
TRBJ2-7,few,TRBV20-1,TRBD1,CSAGEGQGHEQYF,TGCAGTGCTGGGGAAGGACAGGGCCACGAGCAGTACTTC
TRBJ2-3,-,TRBV20-1,TRBD2,CSARAPGLAGSTDTQYF,TGCAGTGCTAGGGCGCCGGGACTAGCGGGGAGCACAGATACGCAGTATTTT
TRBJ2-5,few,TRBV12-3/TRBV12-4,TRBD2,CASSVSGGGPETQYF,TGTGCCAGCAGTGTTAGTGGGGGGGGTCCAGAGACCCAGTACTTC
TRBJ2-3,many,TRBV7-3,TRBD2,CASSLLGGASTDTQYF,TGTGCCAGCAGCCTACTCGGGGGGGCCAGCACAGATACGCAGTATTTT
TRBJ1-4,-,TRBV5-1,-,CASSVGTATNEKLFF,TGCGCCAGCAGCGTTGGGACCGCAACTAATGAAAAACTGTTTTTT
TRBJ2-7,-,TRBV18,TRBD1,CASSPRGQEQYF,TGTGCCAGCTCACCGAGGGGGCAAGAGCAGTACTTC
TRBJ2-4,-,TRBV9,TRBD2,CASSQTWGGNIQYF,TGTGCCAGCAGCCAGACGTGGGGGGGGAACATTCAGTACTTC
TRBJ2-7,-,TRBV21-1,-,CASRFKDRSSYEQYF,TGTGCCAGCAGATTCAAGGACAGGTCCTCCTACGAGCAGTACTTC
TRBJ2-7,-,TRBV7-2,TRBD1,CASSLRGGPGTGVSYEQYF,TGTGCCAGCAGCTTAAGGGGTGGCCCTGGGACAGGCGTATCCTACGAGCAGTACTTC
TRBJ2-6,-,TRBV5-1,TRBD2,CASSEGLDDVLTF,TGCGCCAGCAGCGAGGGACTAGATGACGTCCTGACTTTC
TRBJ1-3,-,TRBV7-2,-,CASSSFLRDGSGNTIYF,TGTGCCAGCAGCTCATTTCTCCGGGACGGCTCTGGAAACACCATATATTTT
TRBJ2-2,few,TRBV5-4,TRBD2,CASSKLGTSGGSTGELFF,TGTGCCAGCAGCAAGCTTGGGACTAGCGGGGGATCCACCGGGGAGCTGTTTTTT
TRBJ1-2,-,TRBV4-3,-,CASSQDIQYGYTF,TGCGCTAGCAGCCAAGATATACAGTATGGCTACACCTTC
TRBJ2-2,-,TRBV5-1,-,CASSLVPGGYTGELFF,TGCGCCAGCAGCTTGGTTCCGGGGGGCTACACCGGGGAGCTGTTTTTT
TRBJ1-2,-,TRBV7-2,-,CASNLGPEGYGYTF,TGTGCCAGCAACTTAGGGCCTGAAGGCTATGGCTACACCTTC
TRBJ2-1,many,TRBV5-1,-,CASSLLSGTNEQFF,TGCGCCAGCAGCCTCCTTTCCGGGACGAATGAGCAGTTCTTC
TRBJ2-7,-,TRBV6-2/TRBV6-3,-,CASSYSTWTNPSGEQYF,TGTGCCAGCAGTTACTCGACTTGGACCAATCCCTCGGGCGAGCAGTACTTC
TRBJ1-1,-,TRBV6-5,-,CASRYGQNTEAFF,TGTGCCAGCAGATACGGACAGAACACTGAAGCTTTCTTT
TRBJ2-5,-,TRBV11-2,-,CASSPSEAQYF,TGTGCCAGCAGCCCGTCAGAGGCCCAGTACTTC
TRBJ1-1,-,TRBV12-3/TRBV12-4,-,CASSYRLQNTEAFF,TGTGCCAGCAGTTACAGGCTCCAGAACACTGAAGCTTTCTTT
TRBJ1-2,few,TRBV24-1,-,CATNPGAGARGYTF,TGTGCCACCAACCCCGGGGCAGGCGCCAGAGGCTACACCTTC
TRBJ1-2,-,TRBV20-1,TRBD1,CSARTGEDYGYTF,TGCAGTGCTAGGACAGGGGAGGACTATGGCTACACCTTC
TRBJ2-5,-,TRBV20-1,-,CSASWRPRGETQYF,TGCAGTGCTAGTTGGCGGCCAAGGGGAGAGACCCAGTACTTC
TRBJ1-4,-,TRBV3-1,-,CASSSPNTGISTNEKLFF,TGTGCCAGCAGCTCACCCAACACAGGGATTTCAACTAATGAAAAACTGTTTTTT
TRBJ1-3,few,TRBV6-2/TRBV6-3,-,CASSYTEGPGNTIYF,TGTGCCAGCAGTTATACAGAGGGACCTGGAAACACCATATATTTT
TRBJ1-4,-,TRBV12-3/TRBV12-4,TRBD1,CASRRTGDREKLFF,TGTGCCAGCAGAAGGACAGGGGATCGTGAAAAACTGTTTTTT
TRBJ1-2,-,TRBV7-2,TRBD1,CASSPPGTGGHYGYTF,TGTGCCAGCAGCCCCCCCGGGACAGGGGGGCACTATGGCTACACCTTC
TRBJ1-1,-,TRBV6-2/TRBV6-3,-,CASSRQLSFMNTEAFF,TGTGCCAGCAGTAGACAGCTAAGCTTCATGAACACTGAAGCTTTCTTT
TRBJ2-3,few,TRBV20-1,-,CSATVPGRVTDTQYF,TGCAGTGCAACAGTTCCCGGACGAGTCACAGATACGCAGTATTTT
TRBJ1-2,-,TRBV4-3,-,CASSKDDRGSRHGYGYTF,TGCGCCAGCAGCAAAGACGATCGTGGGTCTCGTCACGGCTATGGCTACACCTTC
TRBJ1-4,many,TRBV20-1,TRBD1,CSASGTANEKLFF,TGCAGTGCTAGTGGGACAGCTAATGAAAAACTGTTTTTT
TRBJ2-3,-,TRBV6-1,TRBD2,CASSEAGLADTQYF,TGTGCCAGCAGTGAAGCAGGACTAGCAGATACGCAGTATTTT
TRBJ2-7,-,TRBV20-1,-,CSATRTAGQFYEQYF,TGCAGTGCTACCAGGACGGCGGGGCAGTTCTACGAGCAGTACTTC
TRBJ2-5,few,TRBV7-9,-,CASSSMTGFQETQYF,TGTGCCAGCAGCTCAATGACAGGTTTCCAAGAGACCCAGTACTTC
TRBJ2-3,few,TRBV4-3,TRBD2,CASSQEPGRRTDTQYF,TGCGCCAGCAGCCAAGAACCCGGGAGGCGCACAGATACGCAGTATTTT
TRBJ1-1,-,TRBV20-1,-,CSARERGVFLTEAFF,TGCAGTGCTAGGGAACGTGGGGTTTTTTTGACTGAAGCTTTCTTT
TRBJ2-3,-,TRBV3-1,-,CASSQSGADTQYF,TGTGCCAGCAGCCAATCGGGGGCAGATACGCAGTATTTT